Each of the 20 T cell receptor beta chains below was sequenced from the same sample in a study of T cells in women clearing cervical HPV infection (dated by TCRdb to between 2017 and 2018). Libraries came from the immunoSEQ multiplex PCR assay. TCRdb provides this immuneACCESS table in a form limited to in-frame rearrangements. Some clones are lacking; in checked studies, under half of them reflect an unresolved V gene, and why the rest are absent is not known. The table kept for this sample lists under 50,000 clones. Of the sample, approximately 6.3% falls within the top ten clones. Sequenced material: blood buffy coat. The receptor set was obtained from a woman aged 18 to 75 with a cervical HPV16 infection that either progressed to CIN3+ or cleared (not recorded which).

Regarding this clone: The CDR3 goes on 3 residues after the read ends, and that part is filled in from the germline J gene. This chain links TRBV5-6 with TRBJ1-5; TRBD1 agrees at 7 bases. The germline V gene encodes CDR1 SGHDT and CDR2 YYEEEE. J lost 0 bases, V lost 4 bases, and 4 bases had no gene match. The CDR3 consists of 15 residues. CDR3 sequence reads: CASSRTGVSNQPQHF. The covered CDR3 bases are TGTGCCAGCAGCCGCACAGGGGTTAGCAATCAGCCC. The entire variable domain, with the rest obtained from reference TRBV5-6 and TRBJ1-5, is as follows: DAGVTQSPTHLIKTRGQQVTLRCSPKSGHDTVSWYQQALGQGPQFIFQYYEEEERQRGNFPDRFSGHQFPNYSSELNVNALLLGDSALYLCASSRTGVSNQPQHFGDGTRLSIL.

In regard to this clone: Read coverage stops 3 residues before the CDR3 terminus; the germline J gene supplies the remainder. The chain joins TRBV5-1 to TRBJ2-6, with D perhaps matching TRBD1 (5 bases). The CDR3 sequence is 16 residues long. Germline V lookup: CDR1 SGHRS, CDR2 YFSETQ. The ends were cut back, 3 bases at V and 0 bases at J, with 10 bases in the middle. Partial CDR3 DNA: TGCGCCAGCAGCTCCACAGGAATCTCTGGGGCCAACGTC. This translates into CASSSTGISGANV. The entire CDR3 protein reads CASSSTGISGANVLTF.

A note on this clone: The CDR3 end is not reached by the read, which stops 3 residues before it; the germline J gene fills it in. The J gene is TRBJ2-7, the V gene TRBV7-2; D remains ambiguous. Deletions cut 5 bases from V and 5 bases from J, with 10 bases between. The CDR3 is 12 amino acids. The V gene's germline CDR1 is SGHTA and CDR2 FQGNSA. CDR3 loop: CASSQFENEQYF. CDR3 bases read: TGTGCCAGCAGCCAGTTCGAGAACGAG.

Concerning this clone itself: The read stops 3 residues short of the end of the CDR3; the missing end is completed from the germline J gene. The rearrangement joins TRBV18 to TRBJ2-3; D uncertain. This CDR3 is built from 15 residues. In germline, CDR1 is KGHSH, CDR2 LQKENI. Here the CDR3 reads CASSPVHGSQETQYF. The CDR3 DNA, read in part, is TGTGCCAGCTCACCGGTACACGGGTCCCAAGAGACG.

Worth noting for this clone: The read gets to within 3 residues of the CDR3 end, and the germline J gene fills in the rest. This chain connects TRBV3-1 (or the pseudogene TRBV3-2) to TRBJ2-7, with 7 nucleotides matching TRBD1. The ends lost 5 bases at V and 3 bases at J; junction bases unmatched: 4. The CDR3 is 13 residues long. The germline V gene has CDR1 LGHDT and CDR2 YNNKEL (reference sequence). The covered CDR3 bases are TGTGCCAGCAGCGTACAGGGGAACTACGAG. This codes for CASSVQGNYE. The full-length CDR3 reads as CASSVQGNYEQYF.

In the case of this clone: The read stops 3 residues short of the end of the CDR3; the missing end is completed from the germline J gene. This sequence joins TRBV20-1 and TRBJ2-3, with D tentatively TRBD2 (6 bases). V shed 3 bases and J shed 5 bases, with 12 bases lying between them. CDR1 DFQATT and CDR2 SNEGSKA come from the germline V gene (reference sequence). This CDR3 has 13 residues. CDR3 loop: CSASGGLQDTQYF. CDR3 bases read: TGCAGTGCTAGCGGGGGACTCCAAGATACG.

Regarding this clone: The read ends 3 residues shy of where the CDR3 ends; the end is completed using the germline J gene. The genes are TRBV20-1 and TRBJ1-3; TRBD1 matches at 9 bases. V was pared by 6 bases and J by 8 bases, with 5 bases of the junction left unmatched. Looked up from germline, CDR1 is DFQATT and CDR2 is SNEGSKA (reference sequence). This CDR3 is built from 12 residues. CDR3: CSAYRGQDTIYF. Incomplete CDR3 DNA: TGCAGTGCCTACAGGGGGCAGGACACC.

For this clone: The read comes to an end 3 residues before the CDR3 does, leaving the germline J gene to fill in the end. The genes are TRBV3-1 (or the pseudogene TRBV3-2) and TRBJ2-5; TRBD1 aligns across 7 bases. The length of the CDR3 is 16 residues. Germline V gene lookup returns CDR1 LGHDT and CDR2 YNNKEL (reference sequence). Unmatched junction bases numbered 8, after V lost 2 bases and J lost 2 bases. CDR3 DNA, as far as it was read: TGTGCCAGCAGCCAACCCCCTGGGACAGCACAAGAGACC. Encoded protein: CASSQPPGTAQET. The CDR3 reads in full as CASSQPPGTAQETQYF.

Comments on this clone: The read finishes 3 residues shy of the CDR3 end, and the germline J gene is used to complete it. The genes are TRBV7-1 and TRBJ2-6; tentatively, D is TRBD2 (6 bases). TRBV7-1 is reported as an ORF; its role is uncertain. V gave up 3 bases and J gave up 0 bases, with 21 bases separating them. CDR3 length: 20 residues. CDR3 loop: CASSSPRGLTRYSGANVLTF. CDR3 DNA, as far as it was read: TGTGCCAGCAGCTCCCCACGGGGGTTAACTAGGTACTCTGGGGCCAACGTC.

A remark on this clone: The read falls 3 residues short of the CDR3 end, and the missing part is taken from the germline J gene. This chain connects TRBV2 to TRBJ2-3; 10 nucleotides line up with TRBD1. This CDR3 spans 15 amino acids. The germline CDR1 and CDR2 sequences are SNHLY and FYNNEI. This chain's CDR3 is CASSRTGGSNQPQYF. Partial CDR3 DNA: TGTGCCAGCAGTCGGACAGGGGGTAGCAATCAGCCG.

With respect to this clone: The observed sequence ends 3 residues before the CDR3 terminus, with the missing tail filled in from the germline J gene. The chain has TRBV19 and TRBJ1-4; TRBD1 matches at 7 bases. The ends lost 5 bases at V and 4 bases at J; junction bases unmatched: 4. CDR1 is LNHDA, CDR2 SQIVND, per germline (reference sequence). The CDR3 consists of 14 residues. Incomplete CDR3 DNA: TGTGCCAGTAGTCTGACAGGGATTAATGAAAAA. Residues: CASSLTGINEK. The full CDR3 reads CASSLTGINEKLFF.

On this clone itself: The DNA ends 3 residues before the CDR3 does, and the rest of the CDR3 is filled in from the germline J gene. V gene TRBV13 combines with J gene TRBJ2-5; TRBD1 agrees at 12 bases. In germline, CDR1 is PRHDT, CDR2 FYEKMQ (reference sequence). J was trimmed by 4 bases and V by 5 bases; bases with no gene match: 5. The CDR3 loop spans 15 amino acids. The chain's CDR3 is CASSPGQGAGETQYF. CDR3 DNA (partial): TGTGCCAGCAGCCCGGGACAGGGGGCGGGAGAGACC. The full variable domain, in which reference TRBV13 and TRBJ2-5 provide the parts outside the CDR3, is AAGVIQSPRHLIKEKRETATLKCYPIPRHDTVYWYQQGPGQDPQFLISFYEKMQSDKGSIPDRFSAQQFSDYHSELNMSSLELGDSALYFCASSPGQGAGETQYFGPGTRLLVL.

A note on this clone: The read falls 3 residues short of the CDR3 end, and the missing part is taken from the germline J gene. The chain is built from TRBV11-2 and TRBJ2-7; TRBD2 might be the D (6 bases). CDR3 length equals 15 residues. Germline CDR1 is SGHAT and CDR2 is FQNNGV. The V end was cut by 0 bases, the J end by 4 bases, with 13 bases between. Incomplete CDR3 DNA: TGTGCCAGCAGCTTAGATCCGGGACTCCTTTACGAG. Amino acids: CASSLDPGLLYE. The whole CDR3 sequence reads CASSLDPGLLYEQYF.

Remarks on this clone: The sequenced fragment ends 3 residues before the CDR3 boundary, so the rest is inferred from the germline J gene. The rearrangement links TRBV18 to TRBJ2-2; D might be TRBD1 (6 bases). The CDR3 is 16 residues long. Per the germline V gene, CDR1 is KGHSH and CDR2 is LQKENI. The CDR3 here is CASSLAGAGLREKLFF. CDR3 DNA, as far as it was read: TGTGCCAGCTCACTCGCAGGGGCGGGCCTGCGTGAAAAG.

With regard to this clone: The sequence runs out 3 residues before the end of the CDR3; the remainder is reconstructed from the germline J gene. The rearrangement uses TRBV7-3 and TRBJ2-7; the match to TRBD1 covers 8 bases. Losses at the gene ends were 3 bases for V and 6 bases for J; bases not matched to a gene: 13. Germline CDR1 SGHTA, CDR2 FQGTGA. This CDR3 contains 16 residues. CDR3 sequence reads: CASSFPSTTGAREQYF. The part of the CDR3 DNA that was read is TGTGCCAGCAGCTTCCCATCAACGACAGGGGCCCGCGAG.

On this clone itself: The missing CDR3 end, 3 residues past where the read stops, is filled in from the germline J gene. V gene TRBV29-1 combines with J gene TRBJ2-3, with a weak D call TRBD2 (6 bases). CDR3 length: 13 amino acids. Looked up from germline, CDR1 is SQVTM and CDR2 is ANQGSEA. CDR3 in amino acids: CSVGWERGETQYF. Incomplete CDR3 DNA: TGCAGCGTTGGGTGGGAACGCGGGGAGACG.

About this clone itself: The read stops 3 residues short of the end of the CDR3; the missing end is completed from the germline J gene. The rearrangement joins TRBV5-1 to TRBJ2-3; D is undetermined. Trimming took 2 bases from V and 4 from J, leaving 8 bases between them. The germline V gene has CDR1 SGHRS and CDR2 YFSETQ. The CDR3 has 13 amino acids. CDR3 amino acids: CASSLGFADTQYF. Incomplete CDR3 DNA: TGCGCCAGCAGCTTAGGGTTTGCAGATACG.

In the case of this clone: The read comes to an end 3 residues before the CDR3 does, leaving the germline J gene to fill in the end. The chain has TRBV19 and TRBJ1-1, with 8 nucleotides matching TRBD1. CDR3 length: 13 amino acids. V was clipped by 3 bases and J by 4 bases; unmatched bases: 1. Germline-derived CDR1 and CDR2 are LNHDA and SQIVND (reference sequence). CDR3 DNA, as far as it was read: TGTGCCAGTAGTATCAGGGGGCGCACTGAA. This gives the protein CASSIRGRTE. In full, the CDR3 reads CASSIRGRTEAFF.

As for this clone: The observed sequence ends 3 residues before the CDR3 terminus, with the missing tail filled in from the germline J gene. The V gene is TRBV2, the J gene TRBJ2-1, with 10 nucleotides matching TRBD2. Trimming cost V 6 bases and J 8 bases; bases outside gene matches: 10. This CDR3 spans 15 amino acids. Per the germline V gene, CDR1 is SNHLY and CDR2 is FYNNEI. CDR3 bases read: TGTGCCAGCAGGCGTCTAGCGGGAGAGGGGCATGAG. It specifies CASRRLAGEGHE. In full, the CDR3 reads CASRRLAGEGHEQFF.

A remark on this clone: Read coverage stops 3 residues before the CDR3 terminus; the germline J gene supplies the remainder. The rearrangement uses TRBV11-2 and TRBJ2-1; TRBD2 is a possible D gene (5 bases). Per the germline V gene, CDR1 is SGHAT and CDR2 is FQNNGV. The CDR3 loop spans 15 amino acids. The germline V and J ends were trimmed by 3 bases and 4 bases, with 13 bases remaining between them. The CDR3 is CASSLRGLGYNEQFF. The CDR3 DNA, read in part, is TGTGCCAGCAGCTTGCGCGGGCTAGGTTACAATGAG.